What follows are 4 T cell receptor beta chains derived from one specimen sequenced in a study of shared clonotypes between healthy human individuals. Selected positively for CCR7 and CD45RO-negative, naive CD8 cells excluded terminally differentiated effector memory CD45RA+ cells. Profiling relied on immunoSEQ multiplex PCR, and the TCRdb table lists in-frame clones only, not all of them. The table includes approximately 720,000 clones, 92% detected once. The sequenced sample consisted of naive CD8+ T cells sorted from blood. These TCRs come from a man aged 25-45 years in good health.

The count of this clone is one. The chain links TRBV15 to TRBJ2-4, with D perhaps TRBD1 (5 bases). This CDR3 is built from 15 residues. The germline V gene encodes CDR1 LNHNV and CDR2 YYDKDF (reference sequence). V shed 0 bases and J shed 8 bases, with 14 bases lying between them. CDR3 residues: CATSRDWGKGDIQYF. Written as DNA, the CDR3 is TGTGCCACCAGCAGAGATTGGGGAAAAGGGGACATTCAGTACTTC.

The table lists this clone with a count of one. The chain employs TRBV6-6 and TRBJ2-3, with D uncertain. The germline CDR1 and CDR2 sequences are MNHNY and SVGAGI (reference sequence). The V end lost 6 bases, the J end lost 6 bases, and 13 bases lay between the germline ends. The CDR3 totals 13 residues. The CDR3 protein is CASSPRLGDTQYF. The CDR3 DNA is TGTGCCAGCAGCCCAAGGCTTGGGGATACGCAGTATTTT.

The V and J genes are TRBV5-1 and TRBJ2-7, with 7 bases aligning to TRBD2. Germline lookup yields CDR1 SGHRS and CDR2 YFSETQ. The CDR3 contains 15 residues. Trimming removed 3 bases from V and 6 bases from J; junction bases left unmatched: 12. DNA for the CDR3: TGCGCCAGCAGCTCGGCCCGGGGAGGGCCCCCCGAGCAGTACTTC. Protein sequence: CASSSARGGPPEQYF.

The chain is built from TRBV4-1 and TRBJ2-7; 9 positions match TRBD2. CDR3 length equals 15 residues. V dropped 5 bases and J dropped 5; count of bases not matched to a gene: 10. Germline assignment: CDR1 MGHRA and CDR2 YSYEKL. CDR3 sequence: CASSNTAGGGNEQYF. CDR3 DNA: TGCGCCAGCAGCAACACAGCGGGAGGCGGTAACGAGCAGTACTTC.